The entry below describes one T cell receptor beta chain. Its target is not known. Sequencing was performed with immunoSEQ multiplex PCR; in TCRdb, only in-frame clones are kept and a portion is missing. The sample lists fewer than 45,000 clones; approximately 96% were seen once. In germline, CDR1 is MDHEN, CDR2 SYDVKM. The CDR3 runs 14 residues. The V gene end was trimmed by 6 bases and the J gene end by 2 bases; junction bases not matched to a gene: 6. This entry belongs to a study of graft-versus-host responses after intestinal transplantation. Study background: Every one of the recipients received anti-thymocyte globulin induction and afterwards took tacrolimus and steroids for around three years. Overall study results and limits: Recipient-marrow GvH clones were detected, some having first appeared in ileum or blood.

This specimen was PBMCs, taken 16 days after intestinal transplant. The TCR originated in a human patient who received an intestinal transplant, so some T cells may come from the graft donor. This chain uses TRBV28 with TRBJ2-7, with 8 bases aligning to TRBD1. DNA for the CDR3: TGTGCCAGCAGGCCGGGACAGGTAACCTACGAGCAGTACTTC. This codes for CASRPGQVTYEQYF.